The 20 T cell receptor beta chains listed next were all sequenced from one sample in a study of T cells in women clearing cervical HPV infection. TCRdb's copy holds only in-frame clones and misses some; the assay was immunoSEQ multiplex PCR. The sample features about 37,000 clones, with roughly 1.5% in its top ten. Sequenced input: blood buffy coat. All receptors come from a woman between 18 and 70 years old with a cervical HPV16 infection that either progressed to CIN3+ or cleared (not recorded which).

Comments on this clone: The sequence runs out 3 residues before the end of the CDR3; the remainder is reconstructed from the germline J gene. The rearrangement links TRBV20-1 to TRBJ2-1, with TRBD1 matching 9 bases. The CDR3 is made up of 15 amino acids. Germline CDR1 reads DFQATT; CDR2 reads SNEGSKA (reference sequence). The junction had 9 bases not matched to a gene; V was cut back by 5 bases and J by 4 bases. Partial CDR3 DNA: TGCAGTGCTGTTTCCGGGACAGGGTCTTACAATGAG. Protein sequence: CSAVSGTGSYNE. The entire CDR3 protein is CSAVSGTGSYNEQFF.

As to this clone: The observed sequence ends 3 residues before the CDR3 terminus, with the missing tail filled in from the germline J gene. This sequence joins TRBV30 and TRBJ2-1; 8 positions agree with TRBD2. In germline, CDR1 is GTSNPN, CDR2 SVGIG (reference sequence). The CDR3 extends over 15 amino acids. Trimming took 0 bases from V and 4 from J; bases not matched to a gene: 5. CDR3 DNA (partial): TGTGCCTGGAGTGTCGGTAGCGGGGTGTACAATGAG. Its protein product is CAWSVGSGVYNE. In full, the CDR3 reads CAWSVGSGVYNEQFF.

Notes on this clone: The read finishes 3 residues shy of the CDR3 end, and the germline J gene is used to complete it. This chain links TRBV5-1 with TRBJ2-2; 7 bases match TRBD1. The CDR3 length is 18 residues. V lost 1 base, J lost 0 bases, and 9 bases stayed unmatched. From germline, CDR1 is SGHRS and CDR2 YFSETQ. The chain's CDR3 is CASSLQGRDSANTGELFF. CDR3 DNA (partial): TGCGCCAGCAGCTTGCAGGGCCGGGACAGCGCGAACACCGGGGAG.

Comment on this clone: The CDR3 end lies 3 residues beyond the end of the read and is filled in from the germline J gene. V is TRBV19 and J is TRBJ1-2; D perhaps matches TRBD1 (6 bases). The CDR3 has 13 residues. From germline, CDR1 is LNHDA and CDR2 SQIVND (reference sequence). The DNA read from the CDR3 is TGTGCCAGTAGCGTCGGGCAGGGGTTCGGC. It specifies CASSVGQGFG. The whole CDR3 region reads CASSVGQGFGYTF.

The CDR3 protein is CASRRTGEETQYF. The sequenced CDR3 bases are TGTGCCAGCAGACGGACAGGGGAAGAGACG. This sequence joins TRBV2 and TRBJ2-3; 9 bases line up with TRBD1. The CDR3 extends 3 residues past the end of the read, so its final part is completed from the germline J gene. Germline loops: CDR1 SNHLY, CDR2 FYNNEI. CDR3 length: 13 amino acids.

On this clone itself: The CDR3 extends 3 residues past the end of the read, so its final part is completed from the germline J gene. The V and J genes are TRBV16 and TRBJ1-1; TRBD1 might be the D (5 bases). Germline loops: CDR1 KGHSY, CDR2 FQNENV. V lost 5 bases, J lost 1 base, and 17 bases lay in between. The CDR3 consists of 16 residues. The chain's CDR3 is CASSAHPGETNTEAFF. The part of the CDR3 DNA that was read is TGTGCCAGCAGCGCACACCCGGGGGAGACGAACACTGAA.

On this clone itself: The sequenced fragment ends 3 residues before the CDR3 boundary, so the rest is inferred from the germline J gene. The V and J genes are TRBV6-2 or TRBV6-3 and TRBJ2-7; 13 nucleotides align to TRBD2. V lost 2 bases, J lost 5 bases, and 3 bases stayed unmatched. CDR1 and CDR2 (germline): MNHEY, SVGEGT. The CDR3 covers 15 residues. The CDR3 is CASSYGTSGINEQYF. The CDR3 DNA, read in part, is TGTGCCAGCAGTTACGGGACTAGCGGGATAAACGAG.

The CDR3 loop reads CASSIRHRTGELFF. The sequenced CDR3 bases are TGTGCCAGTAGTATCAGACACCGAACCGGGGAG. The chain carries TRBV19 and TRBJ2-2; D gene ambiguous. The sequenced fragment ends 3 residues before the CDR3 boundary, so the rest is inferred from the germline J gene. The V gene lost 3 bases and the J gene lost 5 bases, with 10 bases spanning the gap. The CDR3 runs 14 residues. Germline CDR1 reads LNHDA; CDR2 reads SQIVND (reference sequence).

In the case of this clone: Coverage ceases 3 residues before the CDR3 finishes, and the germline J gene fills in the end. The rearrangement uses TRBV6-2 or TRBV6-3 and TRBJ2-3, with 13 bases fitting TRBD2. CDR1 MNHEY and CDR2 SVGEGT come from the germline V gene. CDR3 length: 15 amino acids. CDR3: CASSWTSGSWKTQYF. The CDR3 bases that were read are TGTGCCAGCAGCTGGACTAGCGGGAGTTGGAAGACG.

For this clone: The read finishes 3 residues shy of the CDR3 end, and the germline J gene is used to complete it. V is TRBV11-2 and J is TRBJ1-2, with 8 bases fitting TRBD1. CDR1 SGHAT and CDR2 FQNNGV come from the germline V gene. CDR3 length: 14 amino acids. Trimming at V came to 5 bases and at J to 7 bases, leaving 9 bases not matched to a gene. CDR3 protein: CASSGGQGRGGYTF. CDR3 DNA (partial): TGTGCCAGCAGCGGAGGACAGGGACGGGGTGGC.

For this clone: Its ends do not fully match the called genes, so a read error is possible. The sequenced fragment ends 3 residues before the CDR3 boundary, so the rest is inferred from the germline J gene. In the same sample, other DNA sequences code for this CDR3. V gene TRBV5-1 combines with J gene TRBJ1-3; tentatively, D is TRBD1 (6 bases). Germline V gives CDR1 SGHRS, CDR2 YFSETQ. This CDR3 region has 15 residues. This CDR3 reads CASSLDTGSGNTIYF. CDR3 DNA, as far as it was read: TGCGCCAGCAGCTTGGATACAGGGTCTGGAAACACA.

On this clone: The sequence runs out 3 residues before the end of the CDR3; the remainder is reconstructed from the germline J gene. The chain joins TRBV20-1 to TRBJ1-6; 8 bases are a match to TRBD1. From germline, CDR1 is DFQATT and CDR2 SNEGSKA (reference sequence). The junction had 8 bases not matched to a gene; V was cut back by 0 bases and J by 4 bases. This CDR3 is built from 17 residues. The CDR3 loop is CSARDQVRDRYNSPLHF. The CDR3 bases that were read are TGCAGTGCTAGAGATCAGGTCCGGGACAGGTATAATTCACCC.

As concerns this clone: The CDR3 end is not reached by the read, which stops 3 residues before it; the germline J gene fills it in. The rearrangement joins TRBV7-9 to TRBJ1-2; maybe TRBD1 (6 bases). CDR3 length: 14 residues. Per germline, CDR1 SEHNR and CDR2 FQNEAQ (reference sequence). CDR3 sequence reads: CASSSTGSSYDYTF. CDR3 DNA (partial): TGTGCCAGCAGCTCAACAGGGAGCTCCTACGAC.

Comments on this clone: The sequence runs out 3 residues before the end of the CDR3; the remainder is reconstructed from the germline J gene. Other DNA variants within this sample encode the same CDR3. The chain has TRBV7-2 and TRBJ1-3, with D possibly matching TRBD1 (6 bases). V was clipped by 4 bases and J by 4 bases, with 14 bases between them. CDR3 length: 15 residues. Per the germline V gene, CDR1 is SGHTA and CDR2 is FQGNSA. The covered CDR3 bases are TGTGCCAGCAGCTACGGGCAGGGGTTCGGAAACACC. Its translation: CASSYGQGFGNT. The CDR3 as a whole reads CASSYGQGFGNTIYF.

To note about this clone: The read ends 3 residues early relative to the CDR3; the germline J gene fills the gap. V usage is TRBV9 and J usage is TRBJ1-1, with 7 bases fitting TRBD1. Per germline, CDR1 SGDLS and CDR2 YYNGEE. Unmatched junction bases numbered 9, after V lost 4 bases and J lost 3 bases. The CDR3 consists of 15 residues. The sequenced part of the CDR3 DNA is TGTGCCAGCAGCCAATGGGACAGTGGGTACACTGAA. Its protein is CASSQWDSGYTE. The entire CDR3 sequence reads CASSQWDSGYTEAFF.

For this clone: The read ends 3 residues shy of where the CDR3 ends; the end is completed using the germline J gene. The J gene is TRBJ2-7, the V gene TRBV5-6; TRBD1 aligns across 7 bases. CDR1 is SGHDT, CDR2 YYEEEE, per germline. The junction had 6 bases not matched to a gene; V was cut back by 5 bases and J by 1 base. The CDR3 has 14 amino acids. The CDR3 protein is CASSDDRASYEQYF. The covered CDR3 bases are TGTGCCAGCAGTGACGACAGGGCTTCCTACGAG.

Worth noting for this clone: The read gets to within 3 residues of the CDR3 end, and the germline J gene fills in the rest. The chain employs TRBV19 and TRBJ1-5, with 7 bases matching TRBD1. In germline, CDR1 is LNHDA, CDR2 SQIVND (reference sequence). This CDR3 has 12 amino acids. Losses at the gene ends were 6 bases for V and 7 bases for J; bases not matched to a gene: 3. CDR3: CASRGGQQPQHF. CDR3 bases read: TGTGCCAGTAGAGGGGGACAGCAGCCC.

On this clone: The read comes to an end 3 residues before the CDR3 does, leaving the germline J gene to fill in the end. The genes are TRBV30 and TRBJ2-5, with 12 nucleotides matching TRBD2. The germline CDR1 and CDR2 sequences are GTSNPN and SVGIG (reference sequence). V was clipped by 2 bases and J by 4 bases; unmatched bases: 2. CDR3 length: 14 residues. The CDR3 sequence: CAWSLAGGRETQYF. The covered CDR3 bases are TGTGCCTGGAGTCTAGCGGGGGGGCGAGAGACC.

In the case of this clone: Read sequence stops 3 residues before the CDR3 end, and the germline J gene provides the missing end. V usage is TRBV12-5 and J usage is TRBJ2-1, with 9 bases lining up with TRBD1. The CDR3 covers 14 residues. Trimming took 5 bases from V and 6 from J; bases not matched to a gene: 5. Germline CDR1 and CDR2: LGHNT and FRNRAP. CDR3 residues: CASGSTGGSNEQFF. CDR3 bases read: TGTGCTAGTGGTAGCACAGGGGGCAGCAATGAG.

In the case of this clone: Read sequence stops 3 residues before the CDR3 end, and the germline J gene provides the missing end. This chain connects TRBV30 to TRBJ2-3; 10 nucleotides align to TRBD1. This CDR3 is 16 amino acids long. CDR1 GTSNPN and CDR2 SVGIG come from the germline V gene (reference sequence). The CDR3 bases that were read are TGTGCCTGGAGTGGCCTATGGGACAGGGGTGGGGAGACG. Amino acid sequence: CAWSGLWDRGGET. The CDR3 as a whole reads CAWSGLWDRGGETQYF. Full variable domain (rest looked up from reference TRBV30 and TRBJ2-3): SQTIHQWPATLVQPVGSPLSLECTVEGTSNPNLYWYRQAAGRGLQLLFYSVGIGQISSEVPQNLSASRPQDRQFILSSKKLLLSDSGFYLCAWSGLWDRGGETQYFGPGTRLTVL.